This T cell receptor (beta chain) was captured by sequencing in a study of shared clonotypes between healthy human individuals. Measured with immunoSEQ multiplex PCR; TCRdb has only the in-frame clones, and not every one. The table lists some 550,000 clones, roughly 97% of them singletons, with approximately 0.057% in the top ten. The V end lost 0 bases, the J end lost 3 bases, and 8 bases lay between the germline ends. The CDR3 length is 14 residues. Germline V gene lookup returns CDR1 LNHNV and CDR2 YYDKDF (reference sequence). CD4+ cells yielded CD45RA+ naive and CD45RA-negative memory subsets. V usage is TRBV15 and J usage is TRBJ1-1; D may be TRBD1 (5 bases). What was sequenced was naive CD4+ T cells sorted from blood. The subset is: CD45RA+ positively selected. This clonotype was obtained from a woman in her twenties or thirties in good health. The CDR3 loop is CATSRDRDYTEAFF. CDR3 nucleotide sequence: TGTGCCACCAGCAGAGACAGGGATTACACTGAAGCTTTCTTT.